The 9 T cell receptor beta chains in this list originate from one sample, sequenced in a study of ipilimumab plus nivolumab after autologous stem cell transplantation. Sequenced by immunoSEQ multiplex PCR; TCRdb stores in-frame clones only, minus some. Among under 2,000 clones listed, approximately 86% were seen once. The source was PBMCs, collected in a trial of ipilimumab plus nivolumab as post-transplant consolidation. These receptors were obtained from a male donor with multiple myeloma.

The CDR3 protein is CASGLALTGNPNEKLFF. The CDR3 DNA is TGTGCTAGTGGTTTGGCCTTAACAGGGAATCCTAATGAAAAACTGTTTTTT. V is TRBV12-5 and J is TRBJ1-4; D is possibly TRBD1 (6 bases). The CDR3 is made up of 17 amino acids. Trimming cost V 1 base and J 3 bases, with 15 bases left between them. Per the germline V gene, CDR1 is LGHNT and CDR2 is FRNRAP. Based on the CDR3 plus reference TRBV12-5 and TRBJ1-4, the full variable domain is DARVTQTPRHKVTEMGQEVTMRCQPILGHNTVFWYRQTMMQGLELLAYFRNRAPLDDSGMPKDRFSAEMPDATLATLKIQPSEPRDSAVYFCASGLALTGNPNEKLFFGSGTQLSVL.

The chain has TRBV4-1 and TRBJ1-5, with 7 nucleotides matching TRBD1. The CDR3 runs to 16 residues. Germline CDR1 is MGHRA and CDR2 is YSYEKL. V trimming: 2 bases; J trimming: 5 bases; junction bases outside the gene matches: 9. CDR3 protein: CASSQPTGRGDQPQHF. CDR3 nucleotide sequence: TGCGCCAGCAGCCAACCGACAGGGAGGGGAGATCAGCCCCAGCATTTT.

This clone is a singleton in its sample. This chain connects TRBV2 to TRBJ2-6, with D possibly matching TRBD1 (5 bases). CDR1 and CDR2 (germline): SNHLY, FYNNEI. This CDR3 is built from 15 residues. Trimming took off 3 bases at V and 1 base at J, with 7 bases between the two ends. CDR3 sequence: CASSETVSGANVLTF. The CDR3 DNA is TGTGCCAGCAGTGAGACAGTATCTGGGGCCAACGTCCTGACTTTC.

This clone was detected once. The chain joins TRBV10-3 to TRBJ2-7; D is unclear. The CDR3 totals 15 residues. The germline gives CDR1 ENHRY, CDR2 SYGVKD. Trimming took off 2 bases at V and 2 bases at J, with 13 bases between the two ends. DNA for the CDR3: TGTGCCATCAGTGAGGGCGCAGGAACAACCTACGAGCAGTACTTC. It yields the protein CAISEGAGTTYEQYF.

The chain employs TRBV19 and TRBJ2-1, with a weak D call TRBD1 (6 bases). Germline assignment: CDR1 LNHDA and CDR2 SQIVND (reference sequence). This CDR3 spans 15 amino acids. Trimming stripped 8 bases from V and 5 bases from J, with 19 bases between. CDR3 amino acids: CASGSRDKDHNEQFF. The CDR3 region has the DNA TGTGCCAGTGGGTCCCGGGACAAAGACCACAATGAGCAGTTCTTC.

Of note for this clone: The DNA is omitted, as the CDR3 cannot be located on it reliably, and the CDR3 follows TCRdb's listing. The V call is TRBV2, the J call TRBJ2-1; the DNA was not used to check the table's D call, TRBD1. In germline, CDR1 is SNHLY, CDR2 FYNNEI. The CDR3 numbers 14 amino acids, ends counted. This CDR3 is CASILDRAVDEQFF.

The V and J genes are TRBV6-4 and TRBJ2-3; 8 nucleotides line up with TRBD2. Germline V gives CDR1 MRHNA, CDR2 SNTAGT. Trimming took 4 bases from V and 5 from J; bases not matched to a gene: 8. The CDR3 spans 15 residues. The CDR3 sequence: CASSARGGARDTQYF. In DNA form, the CDR3 reads TGTGCCAGCAGTGCCCGGGGGGGGGCCCGAGATACGCAGTATTTT.

The chain uses TRBV28 and TRBJ2-6; D not certain. Per germline, CDR1 MDHEN and CDR2 SYDVKM. There are 13 residues in the CDR3. Trimming cost V 6 bases and J 2 bases, with 5 bases left between them. The CDR3 DNA reads TGTGCCAGCAGGTTGACTGGGGCCAACGTCCTGACTTTC. Encoded protein: CASRLTGANVLTF.

The rearrangement joins TRBV6-1 to TRBJ2-1; the match to TRBD2 covers 12 bases. Germline CDR1 and CDR2: MNHNS and SASEGT. Trimming at V came to 1 base and at J to 8 bases, leaving 6 bases not matched to a gene. This CDR3 comprises 16 residues. This chain's CDR3 is CASSEGLAGAYDEQFF. In DNA, the CDR3 is TGTGCCAGCAGTGAAGGACTAGCGGGAGCATACGATGAGCAGTTCTTC.